This T cell receptor beta chain was identified in a study of monozygotic twins with inflammatory bowel disease. TCRdb reprocessed the 5' RACE reads and keeps a single row for each CDR3 protein, giving no DNA. This repertoire includes some 400,000 distinct CDR3 sequences. CDR1 and CDR2 (germline): LNHDA, SQIVND (reference sequence). The CDR3 sequence is 12 residues long. V usage is TRBV19 and J usage is TRBJ1-2. What was sequenced was blood. The TCR comes from a human donor with ulcerative colitis or Crohn's disease, or a healthy co-twin of an affected twin (not recorded which). The CDR3 spells CASSREAYGYTF. Looking up the rest from reference TRBV19 and TRBJ1-2 gives the full variable domain: DGGITQSPKYLFRKEGQNVTLSCEQNLNHDAMYWYRQDPGQGLRLIYYSQIVNDFQKGDIAEGYSVSREKKESFPLTVTSAQKNPTAFYLCASSREAYGYTFGSGTRLTVV.